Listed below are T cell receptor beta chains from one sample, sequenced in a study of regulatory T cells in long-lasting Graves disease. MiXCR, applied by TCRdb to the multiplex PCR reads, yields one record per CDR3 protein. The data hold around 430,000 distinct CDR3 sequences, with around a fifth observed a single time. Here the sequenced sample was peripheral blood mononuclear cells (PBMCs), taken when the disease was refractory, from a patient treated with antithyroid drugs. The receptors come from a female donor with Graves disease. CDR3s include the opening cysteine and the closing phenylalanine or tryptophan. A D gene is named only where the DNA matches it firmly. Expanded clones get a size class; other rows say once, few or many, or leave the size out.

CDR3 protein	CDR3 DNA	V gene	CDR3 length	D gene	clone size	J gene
CASSSSGQPYEQYF	TGTGCCAGCAGCTCCTCCGGACAGCCCTACGAGCAGTACTTC	TRBV13	14	-	-	TRBJ2-7
CASSLLADTDTQYF	TGTGCCAGCAGCTTACTAGCGGACACAGATACGCAGTATTTT	TRBV7-2	14	TRBD2	-	TRBJ2-3
CASSFAGGYGYTF	TGTGCCAGCAGCTTTGCAGGGGGCTATGGCTACACCTTC	TRBV12-3/TRBV12-4	13	TRBD1	many	TRBJ1-2
CSVATIAKNIQYF	TGCAGCGTTGCAACGATAGCCAAAAACATTCAGTACTTC	TRBV29-1	13	-	few	TRBJ2-4
CASSLRDSEGYEQYF	TGTGCCAGCAGCCTTAGGGACTCCGAGGGCTACGAGCAGTACTTC	TRBV7-3	15	-	-	TRBJ2-7
CSAVLWSAYEQYF	TGCAGTGCTGTGTTGTGGTCCGCCTACGAGCAGTACTTC	TRBV20-1	13	-	many	TRBJ2-7
CATSRAEPNQPQHF	TGTGCCACCAGCAGAGCAGAACCGAATCAGCCCCAGCATTTT	TRBV15	14	-	few	TRBJ1-5
CASRGYRVNTEAFF	TGTGCCAGCAGGGGTTACAGGGTAAACACTGAAGCTTTCTTT	TRBV28	14	-	few	TRBJ1-1
CASSQGSGIGSPLHF	TGTGCCAGCAGCCAAGGGTCTGGGATTGGTTCACCCCTCCACTTT	TRBV3-1	15	-	-	TRBJ1-6
CASSGVGDTQYF	TGTGCCAGCAGTGGGGTGGGAGATACGCAGTATTTT	TRBV2	12	-	many	TRBJ2-3
CASTPTEGTEAFF	TGTGCCAGCACTCCTACCGAAGGTACTGAAGCTTTCTTT	TRBV11-1	13	-	many	TRBJ1-1
CASSEVRDRYFMSNQPQHF	TGTGCCAGCAGTGAGGTCCGGGACAGATATTTTATGAGCAATCAGCCCCAGCATTTT	TRBV28	19	TRBD1	many	TRBJ1-5
CSGWAGTENEKLFF	TGCAGCGGGTGGGCTGGGACTGAGAATGAAAAACTGTTTTTT	TRBV29-1	14	-	-	TRBJ1-4
CASSLGGTENSPLHF	TGCGCCAGCAGCTTGGGGGGGACAGAAAATTCACCCCTCCACTTT	TRBV5-1	15	TRBD1	-	TRBJ1-6
CASTRGGAGANVLTF	TGTGCCAGCACCCGGGGGGGGGCTGGGGCCAACGTCCTGACTTTC	TRBV28	15	TRBD2	-	TRBJ2-6
CASSSTAGTEAFF	TGTGCCAGCAGTTCCACGGCGGGAACTGAAGCTTTCTTT	TRBV12-3/TRBV12-4	13	-	many	TRBJ1-1
CASSQSRSPARGYTF	TGTGCCAGCAGTCAGTCGCGGTCCCCCGCGCGGGGCTACACCTTC	TRBV2	15	-	many	TRBJ1-2
CASSQTAGSNTGELFF	TGTGCCAGCAGCCAAACAGCGGGATCGAACACCGGGGAGCTGTTTTTT	TRBV3-1	16	TRBD2	-	TRBJ2-2
CSIEAPWDRPTYNEQFF	TGCAGCATTGAAGCCCCTTGGGACAGGCCAACGTACAATGAGCAGTTCTTC	TRBV29-1	17	TRBD1	-	TRBJ2-1
CASSVDTMGIATEAFF	TGTGCCAGCAGCGTAGACACCATGGGAATAGCCACTGAAGCTTTCTTT	TRBV7-2	16	-	-	TRBJ1-1
CASSFVTSGGANEQFF	TGTGCCAGCAGTTTCGTGACTAGCGGGGGGGCCAATGAGCAGTTCTTC	TRBV28	16	TRBD2	few	TRBJ2-1
CASRRSSRETQYF	TGTGCCAGCAGGCGATCTAGTAGGGAGACCCAGTACTTC	TRBV12-3/TRBV12-4	13	-	-	TRBJ2-5
CASSPPRGPYEQYF	TGTGCCAGCAGCCCCCCGCGAGGGCCCTACGAGCAGTACTTC	TRBV7-6	14	-	few	TRBJ2-7
CASTTGGRNGYTF	TGTGCCAGTACAACAGGGGGTCGAAATGGCTACACCTTC	TRBV19	13	TRBD1	few	TRBJ1-2
CASSPRGQPQHF	TGTGCCAGCAGTCCAAGGGGTCAGCCCCAGCATTTT	TRBV6-1	12	-	many	TRBJ1-5
CASSATDGLAGGGSAQYF	TGTGCCAGCAGCGCCACGGACGGATTAGCGGGAGGGGGGTCGGCGCAGTATTTT	TRBV7-2	18	TRBD2	-	TRBJ2-3
CASSLSGQGDGVHEQYF	TGTGCCAGCAGTTTATCGGGACAGGGGGATGGAGTCCACGAGCAGTACTTC	TRBV28	17	TRBD1	many	TRBJ2-7
CASSSLRDTYGYTF	TGTGCCAGCAGCTCCCTCAGGGACACCTATGGCTACACCTTC	TRBV11-3	14	-	many	TRBJ1-2
CASTPSRTGKTGELFF	TGTGCCAGCACCCCCTCTCGGACAGGGAAGACCGGGGAGCTGTTTTTT	TRBV6-1	16	TRBD1	few	TRBJ2-2
CAIRDTVGYEQYF	TGTGCCATCAGGGATACAGTTGGGTACGAGCAGTACTTC	TRBV10-3	13	-	few	TRBJ2-7
CASRDTDEQYF	TGTGCCTCCCGGGACACGGATGAGCAGTACTTC	TRBV10-3	11	-	-	TRBJ2-7
CASRAPGQGIEKLFF	TGTGCCAGCAGAGCCCCGGGACAGGGGATTGAAAAACTGTTTTTT	TRBV28	15	TRBD1	many	TRBJ1-4
CASSVGTVKGEDGYTF	TGTGCCAGCAGCGTAGGGACAGTGAAGGGAGAGGATGGCTACACCTTC	TRBV9	16	-	-	TRBJ1-2
CASSATPGQLTGELFF	TGTGCCAGCAGCGCCACCCCCGGCCAGCTTACCGGGGAGCTGTTTTTT	TRBV9	16	-	-	TRBJ2-2
CAWSVRGAGGEKLFF	TGTGCCTGGAGTGTCCGGGGGGCAGGTGGTGAAAAACTGTTTTTT	TRBV30	15	-	-	TRBJ1-4
CASSQGGSSYNEQFF	TGTGCCAGCAGTCAGGGAGGAAGCTCCTACAATGAGCAGTTCTTC	TRBV28	15	-	few	TRBJ2-1
CASSLRAGVQDTQYF	TGTGCCAGCAGTTTAAGGGCAGGGGTTCAAGATACGCAGTATTTT	TRBV28	15	-	-	TRBJ2-3
CATSDVNEQFF	TGTGCCACCAGTGATGTCAATGAGCAGTTCTTC	TRBV24-1	11	-	-	TRBJ2-1
CSARVGLAGGKEQYF	TGCAGTGCTAGAGTAGGACTAGCGGGAGGTAAAGAGCAGTACTTC	TRBV20-1	15	TRBD2	few	TRBJ2-7
CASSPGTGGGETQYF	TGTGCCAGCAGTCCCGGGACAGGGGGAGGAGAGACCCAGTACTTC	TRBV12-3/TRBV12-4	15	TRBD1	many	TRBJ2-5
CASSVDSVLYGYTF	TGTGCCAGCAGCGTAGATTCCGTGCTCTATGGCTACACCTTC	TRBV9	14	-	few	TRBJ1-2
CASSVRSGARGETQYF	TGTGCCAGCAGCGTACGTTCCGGGGCTCGTGGGGAGACCCAGTACTTC	TRBV9	16	-	few	TRBJ2-5
CSARQQGFGNQPQHF	TGCAGTGCTAGGCAACAGGGGTTTGGCAATCAGCCCCAGCATTTT	TRBV20-1	15	TRBD1	-	TRBJ1-5
CASRLAVSTDTQYF	TGTGCCAGCAGACTAGCGGTCAGCACAGATACGCAGTATTTT	TRBV28	14	TRBD2	-	TRBJ2-3
CASSQDQQPQHF	TGTGCCAGCAGCCAAGATCAACAGCCCCAGCATTTT	TRBV14	12	-	few	TRBJ1-5
CASSLLQPEQYF	TGTGCCAGCAGCCTCCTTCAACCCGAGCAGTACTTC	TRBV7-2	12	-	few	TRBJ2-7
CSASPGTGVTEAFF	TGCAGTGCAAGTCCCGGGACAGGGGTCACTGAAGCTTTCTTT	TRBV20-1	14	TRBD1	few	TRBJ1-1
CASRPRGAGDTEAFF	TGTGCCAGCCGTCCTCGAGGGGCCGGGGACACTGAAGCTTTCTTT	TRBV27	15	-	many	TRBJ1-1
CASSSPRGLGYTF	TGTGCCAGCAGTTCACCCAGGGGGCTTGGCTACACCTTC	TRBV6-9	13	TRBD1	many	TRBJ1-2
CASRPTGPGVEQYF	TGTGCCAGCAGGCCGACCGGTCCTGGGGTCGAGCAGTACTTC	TRBV12-3/TRBV12-4	14	-	-	TRBJ2-7
CASTSLAGTTNTGELFF	TGCGCCAGTACGTCCCTAGCGGGGACCACGAACACCGGGGAGCTGTTTTTT	TRBV5-1	17	TRBD2	-	TRBJ2-2
CASSSGTAQETQYF	TGTGCCAGCAGCTCCGGGACAGCGCAAGAGACCCAGTACTTC	TRBV6-1	14	TRBD1	many	TRBJ2-5
CASSPGTGGDEQYF	TGTGCCAGTAGTCCCGGGACAGGGGGAGACGAGCAGTACTTC	TRBV19	14	TRBD1	few	TRBJ2-7
CASSPRPGLLTDTQYF	TGTGCCAGCAGCCCGCGGCCGGGACTACTCACAGATACGCAGTATTTT	TRBV14	16	TRBD2	-	TRBJ2-3